These 20 T cell receptor beta chains were all obtained from the same sample, sequenced in a study of shared clonotypes between healthy human individuals. Clones were sequenced by immunoSEQ multiplex PCR, and TCRdb holds only the in-frame ones, with some missing. This repertoire shows about 2 million clones, 85% to 95% found once; its top ten account for approximately 0.13%. Sequencing was carried out using naive CD4+ T cells sorted from blood. The subset: CD45RA+ positively selected. All receptors come from a man aged 18 to 35 in good health.

The chain carries TRBV5-1 and TRBJ2-1, with TRBD2 identical over 12 bases. J lost 6 bases, V lost 4 bases, and 8 bases had no gene match. CDR1 and CDR2 from the germline V gene are SGHRS and YFSETQ. The CDR3 is 16 amino acids. The CDR3: CASSPSTSGGSNEQFF. For the CDR3, the DNA is TGCGCCAGCAGCCCCTCTACTAGCGGGGGGTCCAATGAGCAGTTCTTC.

V and J are TRBV5-6 and TRBJ1-4; 10 bases match TRBD1. CDR1 and CDR2 from the germline V gene are SGHDT and YYEEEE. CDR3 size: 15 residues. V trimming: 2 bases; J trimming: 7 bases; junction bases outside the gene matches: 5. The CDR3 sequence is CASSFRTGGSEKLFF. The CDR3 nucleotides are TGTGCCAGCAGCTTTAGGACAGGGGGTTCTGAAAAACTGTTTTTT.

The rearrangement links TRBV19 to TRBJ2-7; TRBD1 matches 8 bases. With V trimmed by 6 bases and J by 0 bases, 4 bases remained unmatched. The CDR3 spans 14 residues. Germline CDR1 and CDR2: LNHDA and SQIVND (reference sequence). The CDR3 is CASRPTGVSYEQYF. CDR3 nucleotide sequence: TGTGCCAGTAGGCCGACAGGGGTCTCCTACGAGCAGTACTTC.

V is TRBV19 and J is TRBJ1-6, with a weak D call TRBD1 (6 bases). Germline V CDR1 and CDR2: LNHDA, SQIVND (reference sequence). With 7 bases removed from V and 6 bases from J, the gap between germline ends came to 16 bases. The CDR3 is 15 residues long. The CDR3 sequence: CASMQGRDVNSPLHF. Here the CDR3 DNA reads TGTGCCAGTATGCAGGGGCGCGACGTTAATTCACCCCTCCACTTT.

The sample holds a few counts of this clone. This sequence joins TRBV7-9 and TRBJ1-2, with a weak D call TRBD1 (5 bases). CDR3 length equals 12 residues. Germline V gene data show CDR1 as SEHNR and CDR2 as FQNEAQ (reference sequence). V was cut by 8 bases and J by 8 bases, with 15 bases left in between. CDR3 region: CASQQAEQGYTF. For the CDR3, the DNA is TGTGCCAGCCAACAGGCAGAGCAAGGCTACACCTTC.

As regards this clone: The same CDR3 can be traced to other DNA sequences in this sample. The chain uses TRBV29-1 and TRBJ1-1; D call uncertain. The V gene lost 5 bases and the J gene lost 1 base, with 5 bases spanning the gap. CDR1 and CDR2 (germline): SQVTM, ANQGSEA. CDR3 length: 11 residues. CDR3 region: CSVRGNTEAFF. CDR3 DNA sequence: TGCAGCGTTCGTGGGAACACTGAAGCTTTCTTT.

This sequence joins TRBV7-2 and TRBJ2-5; D possibly corresponds to TRBD1 (5 bases). Per germline, CDR1 SGHTA and CDR2 FQGNSA. This CDR3 is built from 15 residues. Trimming shortened V by 4 bases and J by 6 bases, and 18 bases separated the two germline ends. In DNA form, the CDR3 reads TGTGCCAGCAGCTCAGGACACCCCGCCAGGCAGACCCAGTACTTC. It yields the protein CASSSGHPARQTQYF.

DNA for the CDR3: TGTGCCAGCAGTGACTCGAAAGCACAGGGGAGGCCCTACGAGCAGTACTTC. Protein: CASSDSKAQGRPYEQYF. The V call is TRBV6-4, the J call TRBJ2-7; D perhaps matches TRBD1 (7 bases). The germline V gene encodes CDR1 MRHNA and CDR2 SNTAGT. The CDR3 runs 17 residues. Trimming shortened V by 0 bases and J by 2 bases, and 17 bases separated the two germline ends.

This chain links TRBV30 with TRBJ2-5; TRBD1 matches 7 bases. Looked up from germline, CDR1 is GTSNPN and CDR2 is SVGIG (reference sequence). The trim removed 0 bases at V and 5 bases at J, leaving 6 bases unmatched. There are 14 residues in the CDR3. CDR3 nucleotides: TGTGCCTGGAGTGTACAGGGGAAGGTTGAGACCCAGTACTTC. Its protein is CAWSVQGKVETQYF.

The chain is built from TRBV5-6 and TRBJ1-4, with D maybe TRBD1 (6 bases). Germline V gene data show CDR1 as SGHDT and CDR2 as YYEEEE. The CDR3 contains 14 residues. Trimming took off 4 bases at V and 8 bases at J, with 15 bases between the two ends. The CDR3 here is CASSTRVRGEKLFF. CDR3 nucleotide sequence: TGTGCCAGCAGCACCCGGGTCAGGGGCGAAAAACTGTTTTTT.

Note on this clone: This sample includes further DNA sequences coding for the same CDR3. The rearrangement links TRBV6-1 to TRBJ1-1; D call uncertain. Trimming took 7 bases from V and 1 from J, leaving 7 bases between them. The V gene's germline CDR1 is MNHNS and CDR2 SASEGT. The CDR3 sequence is 12 residues long. Written as DNA, the CDR3 is TGTGCCAGCACCCGGACGAACACTGAAGCTTTCTTT. As protein: CASTRTNTEAFF.

The chain is built from TRBV7-8 and TRBJ1-5; D not resolved. V lost 1 base to trimming and J lost 3 bases, with 10 bases between them. The CDR3 spans 15 residues. Germline V gene data show CDR1 as SGHVS and CDR2 as FQNEAQ. The CDR3 loop is CASSLGRLDNQPQHF. CDR3 DNA: TGTGCCAGCAGCTTAGGCAGGCTTGACAATCAGCCCCAGCATTTT. Full variable domain (rest looked up from reference TRBV7-8 and TRBJ1-5): GAGVSQSPRYKVAKRGQDVALRCDPISGHVSLFWYQQALGQGPEFLTYFQNEAQLDKSGLPSDRFFAERPEGSVSTLKIQRTQQEDSAVYLCASSLGRLDNQPQHFGDGTRLSIL.

V is TRBV7-9 and J is TRBJ2-7, with D possibly matching TRBD1 (6 bases). CDR1 is SEHNR, CDR2 FQNEAQ, per germline (reference sequence). Trimming removed 6 bases at V and 4 bases at J, with 16 bases between. The CDR3 has 14 residues. In nucleotides, the CDR3 is TGTGCCAGCAGGCATACCGGGACACCTTACGAGCAGTACTTC. Translated, it gives CASRHTGTPYEQYF.

The chain is built from TRBV4-1 and TRBJ2-1; TRBD2 agrees at 10 bases. Germline loops: CDR1 MGHRA, CDR2 YSYEKL. V dropped 3 bases and J dropped 7; count of bases not matched to a gene: 12. The CDR3 spans 17 residues. In nucleotides, the CDR3 is TGCGCCAGCAGCCAGAACCCCAGCGGGGGGGCCGAAAATGAGCAGTTCTTC. Protein product: CASSQNPSGGAENEQFF.

The chain carries TRBV9 and TRBJ2-5; D is uncertain. V dropped 6 bases and J dropped 0 bases, with 12 bases sitting between them. This CDR3 comprises 14 residues. Germline V CDR1 and CDR2: SGDLS, YYNGEE. The CDR3 sequence is CASTRSLNQETQYF. CDR3 sequence (DNA): TGTGCCAGCACTCGGTCACTTAACCAAGAGACCCAGTACTTC.

The chain uses TRBV5-1 and TRBJ2-7; D is perhaps TRBD2 (5 bases). Germline loops: CDR1 SGHRS, CDR2 YFSETQ. The CDR3 is 14 residues long. Trimming pared 4 bases from V and 2 bases from J, leaving 13 bases between. For the CDR3, the DNA is TGCGCCAGCAGCGAGGACGGAGGAACCTACGAGCAGTACTTC. This gives the protein CASSEDGGTYEQYF.

V is TRBV2 and J is TRBJ1-1, with D tentatively TRBD1 (6 bases). The V gene lost 6 bases and the J gene lost 3 bases, with 14 bases spanning the gap. Germline-derived CDR1 and CDR2 are SNHLY and FYNNEI. The CDR3 runs 14 residues. The CDR3 nucleotides are TGTGCCAGCAGAAGGGGGGCCTTCGACACTGAAGCTTTCTTT. It encodes CASRRGAFDTEAFF.

V and J are TRBV5-4 and TRBJ2-1, with D possibly matching TRBD2 (6 bases). This CDR3 is built from 15 residues. Germline CDR1 SGHNT, CDR2 YYREEE (reference sequence). V lost 0 bases to trimming and J lost 3 bases, with 10 bases between them. In nucleotides, the CDR3 is TGTGCCAGCAGCTTGGCTGGGACTCACTACAATGAGCAGTTCTTC. Its protein is CASSLAGTHYNEQFF.

This chain joins TRBV27 and TRBJ1-1, with D perhaps TRBD1 (5 bases). The germline CDR1 and CDR2 sequences are MNHEY and SMNVEV (reference sequence). There are 14 residues in the CDR3. Trimming removed 3 bases at V and 0 bases at J, with 8 bases between. CDR3 sequence (DNA): TGTGCCAGCAGTTTTGGGGGAATGAACACTGAAGCTTTCTTT. It encodes CASSFGGMNTEAFF.

V usage is TRBV6-7 and J usage is TRBJ2-7; 7 positions match TRBD1. TRBV6-7 is annotated as an ORF whose role is uncertain. This CDR3 region has 14 residues. With 4 bases clipped from V and 4 bases from J, the junction kept 7 bases outside the gene matches. In DNA, the CDR3 is TGTGCCAGCAGTTCCCCGGGACAGATATACGAGCAGTACTTC. Protein sequence: CASSSPGQIYEQYF.